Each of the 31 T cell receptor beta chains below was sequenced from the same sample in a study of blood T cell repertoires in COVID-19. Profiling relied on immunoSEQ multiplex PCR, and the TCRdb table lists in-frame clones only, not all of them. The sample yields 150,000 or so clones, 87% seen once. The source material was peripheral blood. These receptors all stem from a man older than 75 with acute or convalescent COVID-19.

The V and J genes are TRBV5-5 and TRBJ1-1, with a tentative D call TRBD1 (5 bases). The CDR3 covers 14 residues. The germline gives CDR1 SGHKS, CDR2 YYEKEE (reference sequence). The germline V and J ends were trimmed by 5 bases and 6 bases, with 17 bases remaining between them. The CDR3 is CASSPQEGRAEAFF. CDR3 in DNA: TGTGCCAGCAGTCCCCAGGAGGGGCGGGCTGAAGCTTTCTTT.

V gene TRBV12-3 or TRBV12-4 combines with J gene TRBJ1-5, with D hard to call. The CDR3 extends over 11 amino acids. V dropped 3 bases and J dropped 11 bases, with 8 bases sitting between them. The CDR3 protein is CASSLGRTQHF. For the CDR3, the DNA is TGTGCCAGCAGTTTGGGGAGGACCCAGCATTTT.

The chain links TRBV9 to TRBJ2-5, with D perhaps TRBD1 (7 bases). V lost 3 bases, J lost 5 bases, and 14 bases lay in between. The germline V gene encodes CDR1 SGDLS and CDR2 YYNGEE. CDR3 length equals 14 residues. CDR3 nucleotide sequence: TGTGCCAGCAGCGCCCAACAGGGGACTGAGACCCAGTACTTC. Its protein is CASSAQQGTETQYF.

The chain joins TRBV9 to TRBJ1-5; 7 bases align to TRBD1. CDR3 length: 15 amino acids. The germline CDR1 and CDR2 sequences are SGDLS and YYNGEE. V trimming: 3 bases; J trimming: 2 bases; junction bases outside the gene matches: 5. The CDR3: CASSATTGGNQPQHF. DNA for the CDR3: TGTGCCAGCAGCGCGACAACAGGGGGCAATCAGCCCCAGCATTTT.

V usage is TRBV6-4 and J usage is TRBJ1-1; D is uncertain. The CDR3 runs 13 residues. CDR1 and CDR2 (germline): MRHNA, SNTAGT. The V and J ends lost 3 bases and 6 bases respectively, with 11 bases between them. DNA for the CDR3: TGTGCCAGCAGTGAGGACTTCGGGGCTGAAGCTTTCTTT. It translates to CASSEDFGAEAFF.

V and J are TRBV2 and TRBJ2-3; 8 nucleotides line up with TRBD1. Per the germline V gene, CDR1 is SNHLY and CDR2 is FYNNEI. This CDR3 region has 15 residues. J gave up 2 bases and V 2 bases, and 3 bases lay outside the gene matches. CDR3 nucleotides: TGTGCCAGCAGTGAACAGGGGGCCAACACAGATACGCAGTATTTT. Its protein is CASSEQGANTDTQYF.

The CDR3 sequence: CASSLIPDSYNEQFF. Written as DNA, the CDR3 is TGTGCCAGCAGTTTAATTCCGGACAGCTACAATGAGCAGTTCTTC. V usage is TRBV27 and J usage is TRBJ2-1, with D possibly TRBD1 on 6 matching bases. Trimming cost V 2 bases and J 3 bases, with 11 bases left between them. This CDR3 is 15 amino acids long. The germline CDR1 and CDR2 sequences are MNHEY and SMNVEV (reference sequence).

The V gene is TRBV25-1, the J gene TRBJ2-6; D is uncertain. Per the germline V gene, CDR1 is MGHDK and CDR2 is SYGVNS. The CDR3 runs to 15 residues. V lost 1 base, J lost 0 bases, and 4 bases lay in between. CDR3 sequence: CASSESGSGANVLTF. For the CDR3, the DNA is TGTGCCAGCAGTGAATCGGGCTCTGGGGCCAACGTCCTGACTTTC.

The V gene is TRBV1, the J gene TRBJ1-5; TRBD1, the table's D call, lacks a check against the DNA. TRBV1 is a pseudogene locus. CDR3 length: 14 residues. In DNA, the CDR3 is TGCACCAGCAGCCAAGTCGACAGCCATCAGCCCCAGCATTTT. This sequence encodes CTSSQVDSHQPQHF.

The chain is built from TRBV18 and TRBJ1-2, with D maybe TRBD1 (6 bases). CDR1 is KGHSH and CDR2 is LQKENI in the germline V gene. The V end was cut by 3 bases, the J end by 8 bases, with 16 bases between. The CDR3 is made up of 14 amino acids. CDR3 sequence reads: CASSPGTGLEGYTF. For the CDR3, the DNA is TGTGCCAGCTCACCGGGAACAGGGCTAGAGGGCTACACCTTC.

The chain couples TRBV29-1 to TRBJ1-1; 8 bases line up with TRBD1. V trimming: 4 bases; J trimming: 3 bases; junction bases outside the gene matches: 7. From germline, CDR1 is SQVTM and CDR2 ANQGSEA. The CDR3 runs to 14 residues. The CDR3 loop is CSVGTGLKDTEAFF. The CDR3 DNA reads TGCAGCGTTGGGACAGGGTTGAAGGACACTGAAGCTTTCTTT.

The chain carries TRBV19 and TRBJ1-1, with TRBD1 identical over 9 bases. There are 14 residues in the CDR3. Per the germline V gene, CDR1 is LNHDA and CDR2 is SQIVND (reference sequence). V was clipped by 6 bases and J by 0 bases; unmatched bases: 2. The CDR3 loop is CASRTGGMNTEAFF. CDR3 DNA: TGTGCCAGTAGAACAGGGGGCATGAACACTGAAGCTTTCTTT.

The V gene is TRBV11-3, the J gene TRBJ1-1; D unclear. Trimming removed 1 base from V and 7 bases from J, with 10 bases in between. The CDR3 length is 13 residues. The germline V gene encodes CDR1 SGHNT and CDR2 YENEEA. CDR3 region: CASSLGGSGEAFF. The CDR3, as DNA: TGTGCCAGCAGCTTAGGCGGGAGCGGTGAAGCTTTCTTT.

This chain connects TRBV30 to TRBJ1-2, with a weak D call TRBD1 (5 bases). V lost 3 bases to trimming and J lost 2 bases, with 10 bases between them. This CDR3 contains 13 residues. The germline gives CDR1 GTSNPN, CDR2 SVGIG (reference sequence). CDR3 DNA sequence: TGTGCCTGGAGCGAGGACAAGAACTATGGCTACACCTTC. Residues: CAWSEDKNYGYTF.

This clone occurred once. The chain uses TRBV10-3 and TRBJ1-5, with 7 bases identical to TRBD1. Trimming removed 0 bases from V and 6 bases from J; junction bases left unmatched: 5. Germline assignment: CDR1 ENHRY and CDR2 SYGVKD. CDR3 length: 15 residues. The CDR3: CAISESRAGGQPQHF. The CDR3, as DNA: TGTGCCATCAGTGAGTCGAGAGCAGGGGGTCAGCCCCAGCATTTT.

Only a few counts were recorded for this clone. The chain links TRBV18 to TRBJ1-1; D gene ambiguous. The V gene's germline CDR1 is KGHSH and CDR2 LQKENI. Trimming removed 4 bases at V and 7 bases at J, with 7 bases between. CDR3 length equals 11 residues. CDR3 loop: CASSRRIEAFF. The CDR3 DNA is TGTGCCAGCTCACGGCGGATTGAAGCTTTCTTT. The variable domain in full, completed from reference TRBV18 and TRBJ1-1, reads NAGVMQNPRHLVRRRGQEARLRCSPMKGHSHVYWYRQLPEEGLKFMVYLQKENIIDESGMPKERFSAEFPKEGPSILRIQQVVRGDSAAYFCASSRRIEAFFGQGTRLTVV.

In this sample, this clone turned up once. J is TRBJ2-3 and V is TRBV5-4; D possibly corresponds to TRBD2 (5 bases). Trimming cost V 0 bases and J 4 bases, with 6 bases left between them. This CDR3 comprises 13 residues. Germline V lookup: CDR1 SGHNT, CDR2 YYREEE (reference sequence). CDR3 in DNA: TGTGCCAGCAGCTTGGCCGGGGCAGATACGCAGTATTTT. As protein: CASSLAGADTQYF.

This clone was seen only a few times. The CDR3 bases are TGTGCCACCAGCAGGGGTTTGGATGGCTACACCTTC. Protein product: CATSRGLDGYTF. V is TRBV24-1 and J is TRBJ1-2; TRBD1 is a possible D gene (6 bases). The CDR3 spans 12 residues. Germline assignment: CDR1 KGHDR and CDR2 SFDVKD. Trimming took 7 bases from V and 6 from J, leaving 11 bases between them.

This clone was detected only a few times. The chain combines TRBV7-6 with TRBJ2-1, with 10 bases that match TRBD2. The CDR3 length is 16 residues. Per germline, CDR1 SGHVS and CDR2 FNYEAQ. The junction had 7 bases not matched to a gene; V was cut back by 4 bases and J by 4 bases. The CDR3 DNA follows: TGTGCCAGCAGCTCAGGACTAGCGGCCGGTTACAATGAGCAGTTCTTC. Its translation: CASSSGLAAGYNEQFF.

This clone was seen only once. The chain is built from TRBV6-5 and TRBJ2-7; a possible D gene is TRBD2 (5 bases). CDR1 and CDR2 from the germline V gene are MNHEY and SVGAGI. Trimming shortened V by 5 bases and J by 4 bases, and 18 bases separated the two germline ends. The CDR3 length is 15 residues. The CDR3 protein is CASSRSGTDRYEQYF. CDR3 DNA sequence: TGTGCCAGCAGTCGAAGCGGTACAGATAGGTACGAGCAGTACTTC.

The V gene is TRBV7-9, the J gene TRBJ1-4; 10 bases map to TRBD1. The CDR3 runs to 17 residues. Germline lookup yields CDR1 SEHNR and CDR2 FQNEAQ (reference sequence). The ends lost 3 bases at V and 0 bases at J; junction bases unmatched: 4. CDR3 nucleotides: TGTGCCAGCAGCTTCGGGACAGGGGTCCCAACTAATGAAAAACTGTTTTTT. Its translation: CASSFGTGVPTNEKLFF.

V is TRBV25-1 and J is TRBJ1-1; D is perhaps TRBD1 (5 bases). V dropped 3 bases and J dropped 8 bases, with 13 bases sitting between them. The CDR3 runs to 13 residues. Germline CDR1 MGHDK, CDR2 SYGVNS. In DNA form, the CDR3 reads TGTGCCAGCAGTGAGGGGGGTGCCCTGGAAGCTTTCTTT. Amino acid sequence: CASSEGGALEAFF.

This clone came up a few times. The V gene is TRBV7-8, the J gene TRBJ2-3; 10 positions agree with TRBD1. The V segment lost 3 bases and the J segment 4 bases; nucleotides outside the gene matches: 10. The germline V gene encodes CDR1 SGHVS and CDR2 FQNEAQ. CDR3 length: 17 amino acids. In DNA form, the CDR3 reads TGTGCCAGCAGCTTGACAGGGGGCGCAATCGTGGCAGATACGCAGTATTTT. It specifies CASSLTGGAIVADTQYF.

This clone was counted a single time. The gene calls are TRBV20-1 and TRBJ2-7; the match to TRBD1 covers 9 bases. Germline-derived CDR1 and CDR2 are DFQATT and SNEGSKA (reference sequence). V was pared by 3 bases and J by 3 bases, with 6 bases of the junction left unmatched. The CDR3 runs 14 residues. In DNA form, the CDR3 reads TGCAGTGCTAGTAGACAGGGGGAGAGCTACGAGCAGTACTTC. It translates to CSASRQGESYEQYF.

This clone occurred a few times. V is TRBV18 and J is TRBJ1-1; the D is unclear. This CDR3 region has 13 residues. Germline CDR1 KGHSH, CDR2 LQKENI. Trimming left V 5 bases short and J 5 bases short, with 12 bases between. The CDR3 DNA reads TGTGCCAGCTCATCGAATGGGGAGACTGAAGCTTTCTTT. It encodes CASSSNGETEAFF.

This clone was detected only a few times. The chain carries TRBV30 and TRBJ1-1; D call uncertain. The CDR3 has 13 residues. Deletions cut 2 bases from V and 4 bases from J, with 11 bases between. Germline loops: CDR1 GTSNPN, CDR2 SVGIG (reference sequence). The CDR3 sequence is CAWSPGFGTEAFF. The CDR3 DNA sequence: TGTGCCTGGAGTCCGGGTTTTGGCACTGAAGCTTTCTTT.

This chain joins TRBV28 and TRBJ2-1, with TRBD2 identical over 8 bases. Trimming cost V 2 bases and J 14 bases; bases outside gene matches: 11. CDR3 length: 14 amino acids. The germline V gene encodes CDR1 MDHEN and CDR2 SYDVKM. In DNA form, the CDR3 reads TGTGCCAGCAGTTTAGGAGGGGTGGGACTAGTCAAGTTCTTC. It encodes CASSLGGVGLVKFF.

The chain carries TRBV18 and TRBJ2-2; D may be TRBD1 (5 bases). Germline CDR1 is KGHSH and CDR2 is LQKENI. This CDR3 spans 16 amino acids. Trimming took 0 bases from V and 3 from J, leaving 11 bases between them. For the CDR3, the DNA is TGTGCCAGCTCACCACCGCAGGGCAGGGACACCGGGGAGCTGTTTTTT. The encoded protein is CASSPPQGRDTGELFF.

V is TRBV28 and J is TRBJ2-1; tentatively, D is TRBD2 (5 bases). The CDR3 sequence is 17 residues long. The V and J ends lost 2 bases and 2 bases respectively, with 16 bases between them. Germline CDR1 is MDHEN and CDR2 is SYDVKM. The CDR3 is CASSLPHERSAYNEQFF. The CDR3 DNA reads TGTGCCAGCAGTTTACCCCACGAGCGGTCTGCCTACAATGAGCAGTTCTTC.

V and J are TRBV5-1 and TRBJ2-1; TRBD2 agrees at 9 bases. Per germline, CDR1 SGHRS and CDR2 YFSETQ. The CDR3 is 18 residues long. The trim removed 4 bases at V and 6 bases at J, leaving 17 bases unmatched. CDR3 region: CASSPQLAGSLGGNEQFF. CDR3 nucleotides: TGCGCCAGCAGCCCCCAGCTAGCGGGGTCCTTAGGGGGCAATGAGCAGTTCTTC.

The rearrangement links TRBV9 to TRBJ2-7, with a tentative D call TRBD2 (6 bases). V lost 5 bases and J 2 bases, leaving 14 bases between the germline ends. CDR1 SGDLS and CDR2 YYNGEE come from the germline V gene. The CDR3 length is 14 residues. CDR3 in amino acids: CASSGGIGPYEQYF. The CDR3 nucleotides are TGTGCCAGCAGTGGGGGGATAGGGCCCTACGAGCAGTACTTC. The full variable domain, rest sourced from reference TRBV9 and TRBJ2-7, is DSGVTQTPKHLITATGQRVTLRCSPRSGDLSVYWYQQSLDQGLQFLIQYYNGEERAKGNILERFSAQQFPDLHSELNLSSLELGDSALYFCASSGGIGPYEQYFGPGTRLTVT.